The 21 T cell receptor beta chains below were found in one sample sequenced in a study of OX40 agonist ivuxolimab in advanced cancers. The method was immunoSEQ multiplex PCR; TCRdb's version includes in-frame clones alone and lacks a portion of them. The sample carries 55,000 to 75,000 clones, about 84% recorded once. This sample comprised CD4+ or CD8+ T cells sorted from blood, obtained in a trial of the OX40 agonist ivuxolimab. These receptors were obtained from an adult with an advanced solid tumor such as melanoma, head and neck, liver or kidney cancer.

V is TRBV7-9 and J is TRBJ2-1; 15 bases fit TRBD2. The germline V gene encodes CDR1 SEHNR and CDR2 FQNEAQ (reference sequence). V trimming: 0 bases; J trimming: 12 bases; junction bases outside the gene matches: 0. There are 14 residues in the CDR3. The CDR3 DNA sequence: TGTGCCAGCAGCTTAGCGGGACTAGCGGGAGGGCAGTTCTTC. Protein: CASSLAGLAGGQFF.

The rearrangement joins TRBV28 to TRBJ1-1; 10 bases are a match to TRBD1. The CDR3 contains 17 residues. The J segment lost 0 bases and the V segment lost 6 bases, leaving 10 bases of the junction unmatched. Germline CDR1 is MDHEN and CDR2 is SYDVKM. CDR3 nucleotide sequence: TGTGCCAGCAGCCCTCCGGGACAGGGGCTTATGAACACTGAAGCTTTCTTT. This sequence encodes CASSPPGQGLMNTEAFF.

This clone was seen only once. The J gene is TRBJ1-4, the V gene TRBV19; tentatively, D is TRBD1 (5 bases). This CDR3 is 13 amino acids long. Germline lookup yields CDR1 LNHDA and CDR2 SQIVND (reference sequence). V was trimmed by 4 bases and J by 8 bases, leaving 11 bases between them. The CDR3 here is CASSSQGQEKLFF. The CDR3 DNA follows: TGTGCCAGTAGTAGCCAGGGCCAGGAAAAACTGTTTTTT.

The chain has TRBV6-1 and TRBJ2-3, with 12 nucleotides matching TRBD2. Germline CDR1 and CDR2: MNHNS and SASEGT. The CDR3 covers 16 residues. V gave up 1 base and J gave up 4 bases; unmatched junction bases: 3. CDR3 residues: CASSEVGLAGSDTQYF. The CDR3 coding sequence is TGTGCCAGCAGTGAAGTCGGACTAGCGGGGTCAGATACGCAGTATTTT.

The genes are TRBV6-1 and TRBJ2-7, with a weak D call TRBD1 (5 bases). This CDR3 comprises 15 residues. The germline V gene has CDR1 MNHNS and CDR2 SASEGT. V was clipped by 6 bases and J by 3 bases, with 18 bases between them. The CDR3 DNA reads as TGTGCCAGCAGCCACAGGTCGGACCCGGGCTACGAGCAGTACGTC. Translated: CASSHRSDPGYEQYV.

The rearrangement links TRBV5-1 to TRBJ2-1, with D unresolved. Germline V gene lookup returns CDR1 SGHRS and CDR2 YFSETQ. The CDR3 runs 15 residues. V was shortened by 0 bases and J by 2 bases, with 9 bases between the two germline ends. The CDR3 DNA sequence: TGCGCCAGCAGCTTGGGAACAGTTACCTACAATGAGCAGTTCTTC. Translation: CASSLGTVTYNEQFF.

The CDR3 sequence is CSARYYNEQFF. The CDR3 DNA reads TGCAGTGCTCGATATTACAATGAGCAGTTCTTC. The chain employs TRBV20-1 and TRBJ2-1; unclear D gene. The CDR3 contains 11 residues. V lost 5 bases and J 4 bases, leaving 6 bases between the germline ends. Per germline, CDR1 DFQATT and CDR2 SNEGSKA (reference sequence).

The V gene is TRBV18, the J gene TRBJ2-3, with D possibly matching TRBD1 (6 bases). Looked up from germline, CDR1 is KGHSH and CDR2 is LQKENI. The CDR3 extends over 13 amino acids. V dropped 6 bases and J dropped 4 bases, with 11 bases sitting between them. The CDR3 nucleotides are TGTGCCAGCTCCCAATGGGGGCCAGATACGCAGTATTTT. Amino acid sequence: CASSQWGPDTQYF. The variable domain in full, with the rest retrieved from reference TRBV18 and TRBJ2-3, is NAGVMQNPRHLVRRRGQEARLRCSPMKGHSHVYWYRQLPEEGLKFMVYLQKENIIDESGMPKERFSAEFPKEGPSILRIQQVVRGDSAAYFCASSQWGPDTQYFGPGTRLTVL.

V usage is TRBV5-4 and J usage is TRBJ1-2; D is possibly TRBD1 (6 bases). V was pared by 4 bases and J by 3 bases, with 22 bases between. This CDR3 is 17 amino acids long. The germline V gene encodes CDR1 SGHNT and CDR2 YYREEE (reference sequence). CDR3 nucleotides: TGTGCCAGCAGCCTTCGGGACACCACCCAAGGGGACTATGGCTACACCTTC. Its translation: CASSLRDTTQGDYGYTF.

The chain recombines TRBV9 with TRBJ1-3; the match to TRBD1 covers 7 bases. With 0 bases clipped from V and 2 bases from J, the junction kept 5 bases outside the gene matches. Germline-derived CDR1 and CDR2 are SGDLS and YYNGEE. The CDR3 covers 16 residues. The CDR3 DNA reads TGTGCCAGCAGCGTAGTCCAGGGGGGAACTGGAAACACCATATATTTT. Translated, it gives CASSVVQGGTGNTIYF.

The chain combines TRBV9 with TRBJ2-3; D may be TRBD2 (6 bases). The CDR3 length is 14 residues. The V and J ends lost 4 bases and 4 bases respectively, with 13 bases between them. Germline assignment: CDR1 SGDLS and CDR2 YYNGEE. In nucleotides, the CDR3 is TGTGCCAGCAGCCCCCGCGGGGAGCCAGATACGCAGTATTTT. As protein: CASSPRGEPDTQYF.

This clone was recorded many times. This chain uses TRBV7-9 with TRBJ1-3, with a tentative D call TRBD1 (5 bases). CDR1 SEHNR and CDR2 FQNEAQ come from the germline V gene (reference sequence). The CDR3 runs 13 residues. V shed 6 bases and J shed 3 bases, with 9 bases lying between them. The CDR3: CASSQGDGNTIYF. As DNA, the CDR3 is TGTGCCAGCAGTCAGGGAGATGGAAACACCATATATTTT. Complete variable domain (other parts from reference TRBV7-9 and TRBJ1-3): DTGVSQNPRHKITKRGQNVTFRCDPISEHNRLYWYRQTLGQGPEFLTYFQNEAQLEKSRLLSDRFSAERPKGSFSTLEIQRTEQGDSAMYLCASSQGDGNTIYFGEGSWLTVV.

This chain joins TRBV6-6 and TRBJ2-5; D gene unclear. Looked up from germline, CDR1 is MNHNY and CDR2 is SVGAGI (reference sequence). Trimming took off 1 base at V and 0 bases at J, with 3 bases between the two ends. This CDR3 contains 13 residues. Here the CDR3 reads CASSYWDQETQYF. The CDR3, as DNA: TGTGCCAGCAGTTACTGGGACCAAGAGACCCAGTACTTC.

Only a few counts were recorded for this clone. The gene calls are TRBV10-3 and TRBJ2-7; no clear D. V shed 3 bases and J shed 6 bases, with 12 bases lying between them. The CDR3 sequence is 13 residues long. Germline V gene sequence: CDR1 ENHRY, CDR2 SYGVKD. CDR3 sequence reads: CAISDSLEAEQYV. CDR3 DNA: TGTGCCATCAGTGACTCCCTTGAGGCCGAGCAGTACGTC.

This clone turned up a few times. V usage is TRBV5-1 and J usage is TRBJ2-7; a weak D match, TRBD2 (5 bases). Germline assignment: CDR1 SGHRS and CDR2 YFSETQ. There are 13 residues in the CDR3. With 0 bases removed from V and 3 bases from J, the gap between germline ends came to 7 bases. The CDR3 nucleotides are TGCGCCAGCAGCTTGGATGAGGGCTACGAGCAGTACGTC. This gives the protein CASSLDEGYEQYV.

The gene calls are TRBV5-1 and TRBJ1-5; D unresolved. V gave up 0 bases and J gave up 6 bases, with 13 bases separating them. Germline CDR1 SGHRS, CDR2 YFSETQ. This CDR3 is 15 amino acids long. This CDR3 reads CASSLAGGEGQPQHF. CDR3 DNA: TGCGCCAGCAGCTTGGCCGGCGGGGAGGGTCAGCCCCAGCATTTT. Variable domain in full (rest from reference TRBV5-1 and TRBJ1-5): KAGVTQTPRYLIKTRGQQVTLSCSPISGHRSVSWYQQTPGQGLQFLFEYFSETQRNKGNFPGRFSGRQFSNSRSEMNVSTLELGDSALYLCASSLAGGEGQPQHFGDGTRLSIL.

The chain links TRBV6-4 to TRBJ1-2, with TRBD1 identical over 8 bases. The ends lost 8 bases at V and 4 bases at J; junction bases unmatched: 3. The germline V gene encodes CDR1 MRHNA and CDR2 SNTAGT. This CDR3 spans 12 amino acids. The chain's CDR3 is CASHRGSYGYTF. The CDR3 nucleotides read TGTGCCAGCCACAGGGGGAGCTATGGCTACACCTTC.

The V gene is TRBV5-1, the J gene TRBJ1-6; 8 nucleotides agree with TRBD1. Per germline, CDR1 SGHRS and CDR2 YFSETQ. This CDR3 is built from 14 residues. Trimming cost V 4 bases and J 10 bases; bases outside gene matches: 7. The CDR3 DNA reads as TGCGCCAGCAGCCCCGGACAGGGATCCTCACCCCTCCACTTT. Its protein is CASSPGQGSSPLHF.

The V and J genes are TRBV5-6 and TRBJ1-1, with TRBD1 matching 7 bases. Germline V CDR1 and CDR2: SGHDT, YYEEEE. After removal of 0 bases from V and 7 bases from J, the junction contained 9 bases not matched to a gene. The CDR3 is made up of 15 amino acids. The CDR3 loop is CASSLGDRDFGEAFF. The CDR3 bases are TGTGCCAGCAGCTTGGGCGACAGGGACTTTGGTGAAGCTTTCTTT.

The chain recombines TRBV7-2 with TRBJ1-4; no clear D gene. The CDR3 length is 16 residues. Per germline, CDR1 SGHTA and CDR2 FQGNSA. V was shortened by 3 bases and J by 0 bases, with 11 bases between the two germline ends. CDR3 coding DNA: TGTGCCAGCAGCTTGGATACGGAGGCAACTAATGAAAAACTGTTTTTT. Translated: CASSLDTEATNEKLFF. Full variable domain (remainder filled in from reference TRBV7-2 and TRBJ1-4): GAGVSQSPSNKVTEKGKDVELRCDPISGHTALYWYRQSLGQGLEFLIYFQGNSAPDKSGLPSDRFSAERTGGSVSTLTIQRTQQEDSAVYLCASSLDTEATNEKLFFGSGTQLSVL.

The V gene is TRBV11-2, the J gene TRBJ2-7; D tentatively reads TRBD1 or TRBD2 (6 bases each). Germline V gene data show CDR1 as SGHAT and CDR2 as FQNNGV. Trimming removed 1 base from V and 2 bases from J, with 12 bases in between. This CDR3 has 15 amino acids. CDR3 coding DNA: TGTGCCAGCAGCTTAGGGCCCGGGGGCACCTACGAGCAGTACTTC. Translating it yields CASSLGPGGTYEQYF.